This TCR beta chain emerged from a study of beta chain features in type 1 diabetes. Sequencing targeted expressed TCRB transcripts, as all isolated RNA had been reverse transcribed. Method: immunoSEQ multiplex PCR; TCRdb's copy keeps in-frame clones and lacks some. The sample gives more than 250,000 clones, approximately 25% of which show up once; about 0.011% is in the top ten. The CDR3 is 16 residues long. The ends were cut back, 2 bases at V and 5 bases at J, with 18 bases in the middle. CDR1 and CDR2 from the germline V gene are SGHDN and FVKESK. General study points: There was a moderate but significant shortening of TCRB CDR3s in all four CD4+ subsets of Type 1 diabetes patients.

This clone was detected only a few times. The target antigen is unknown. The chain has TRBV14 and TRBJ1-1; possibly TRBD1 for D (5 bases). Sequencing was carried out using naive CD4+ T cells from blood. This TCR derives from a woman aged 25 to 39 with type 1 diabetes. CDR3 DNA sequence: TGTGCCAGCAGCCAACACCATCTCATGGGGGGGACTGAAGCTTTCTTT. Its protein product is CASSQHHLMGGTEAFF.